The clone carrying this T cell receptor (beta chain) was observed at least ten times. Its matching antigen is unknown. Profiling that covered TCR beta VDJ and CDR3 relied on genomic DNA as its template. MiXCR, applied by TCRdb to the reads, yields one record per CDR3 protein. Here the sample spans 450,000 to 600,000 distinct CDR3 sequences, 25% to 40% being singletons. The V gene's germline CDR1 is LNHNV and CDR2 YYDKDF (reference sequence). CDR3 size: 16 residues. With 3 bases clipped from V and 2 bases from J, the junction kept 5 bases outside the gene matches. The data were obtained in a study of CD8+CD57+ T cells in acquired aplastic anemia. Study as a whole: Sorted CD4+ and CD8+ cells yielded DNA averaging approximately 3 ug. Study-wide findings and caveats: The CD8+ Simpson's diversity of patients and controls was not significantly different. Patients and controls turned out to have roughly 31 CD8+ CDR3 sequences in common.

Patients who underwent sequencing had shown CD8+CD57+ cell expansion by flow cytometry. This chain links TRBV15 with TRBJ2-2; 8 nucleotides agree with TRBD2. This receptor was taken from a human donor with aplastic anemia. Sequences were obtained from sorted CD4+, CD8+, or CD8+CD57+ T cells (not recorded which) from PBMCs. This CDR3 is CATSREAGDNTGELFF. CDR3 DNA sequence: TGTGCCACCAGCAGGGAAGCGGGAGACAACACCGGGGAGCTGTTTTTT.